The 16 T cell receptor beta chains below were found in one sample sequenced in a study of vaccination and CD4 T cells after COVID-19. Sequencing of the DNA from cultured CD4+ T cells was carried out with the Oncomine TCR Beta short-read assay. Using its own MiXCR run on the PCR reads, TCRdb lists one record per CDR3 protein. The sample has about 12,000 distinct CDR3 sequences; approximately 57% are singletons. This sample's treatment: roughly 10-day PBMC culture with coronavirus spike peptide pools or control peptides (ViraFEST assay). These TCRs' antigens remain unknown. The sample consisted of CD4+ T cells from blood, cultured in vitro. The receptor set was obtained from a human donor who had recovered from COVID-19.

Only a few counts were recorded for this clonotype. The chain has TRBV11-3 and TRBJ2-7; 8 bases match TRBD1. V dropped 0 bases and J dropped 5; count of bases not matched to a gene: 9. Germline-derived CDR1 and CDR2 are SGHNT and YENEEA. The CDR3 is made up of 16 amino acids. The CDR3 loop reads CASSLDPRQGSNEQYF. The CDR3, as DNA: TGTGCCAGCAGCTTAGATCCTAGACAGGGGAGTAACGAGCAGTACTTC.

This clonotype showed up just a few times. The gene calls are TRBV15 and TRBJ2-7; weak D call: TRBD1 (6 bases). With 1 base removed from V and 3 bases from J, the gap between germline ends came to 10 bases. CDR1 LNHNV and CDR2 YYDKDF come from the germline V gene (reference sequence). This CDR3 has 14 amino acids. The CDR3 DNA sequence: TGTGCCACCAGCAGAGGGACAGTGAACTACGAGCAGTACTTC. As protein: CATSRGTVNYEQYF.

The chain joins TRBV6-1 to TRBJ1-4; D is perhaps TRBD1 (5 bases). Germline loops: CDR1 MNHNS, CDR2 SASEGT. Trimming took off 6 bases at V and 5 bases at J, with 10 bases between the two ends. The CDR3 is 13 amino acids. This CDR3 reads CASRWDGNEKLFF. The CDR3, as DNA: TGTGCCAGCAGATGGGACGGGAATGAAAAACTGTTTTTT.

The chain combines TRBV7-2 with TRBJ2-5, with 9 positions matching TRBD2. Unmatched junction bases numbered 5, after V lost 3 bases and J lost 0 bases. The CDR3 loop spans 16 amino acids. The germline gives CDR1 SGHTA, CDR2 FQGNSA. Here the CDR3 reads CASSFYSGSNQETQYF. CDR3 nucleotide sequence: TGTGCCAGCAGCTTTTATAGCGGGAGTAACCAAGAGACCCAGTACTTC.

This clonotype has only a few counts. The chain recombines TRBV20-1 with TRBJ1-1, with 7 bases fitting TRBD1. Per germline, CDR1 DFQATT and CDR2 SNEGSKA (reference sequence). The V segment lost 0 bases and the J segment 1 base; nucleotides outside the gene matches: 11. The CDR3 sequence is 17 residues long. The CDR3 DNA follows: TGCAGTGCTAGAGATCTTAAGGCGGGACAGAGGAACACTGAAGCTTTCTTT. This gives the protein CSARDLKAGQRNTEAFF.

The V and J genes are TRBV28 and TRBJ2-2, with D unresolved. The germline V gene encodes CDR1 MDHEN and CDR2 SYDVKM. The V end was cut by 10 bases, the J end by 2 bases, with 20 bases between. CDR3 length: 16 residues. CDR3 in amino acids: CATKTSLGSNTGELFF. The CDR3 DNA follows: TGTGCCACCAAAACTTCCCTGGGGTCAAACACCGGGGAGCTGTTTTTT.

The J gene is TRBJ2-5, the V gene TRBV27; D is unresolved. Looked up from germline, CDR1 is MNHEY and CDR2 is SMNVEV (reference sequence). V lost 8 bases and J 3 bases, leaving 22 bases between the germline ends. The length of the CDR3 is 16 residues. Here the CDR3 reads CASRLVGYSGEETQYF. As DNA, the CDR3 is TGTGCCAGCCGGCTGGTGGGGTATAGTGGGGAAGAGACCCAGTACTTC.

This clonotype is labeled large. The chain has TRBV20-1 and TRBJ1-5; tentatively, D is TRBD1 (5 bases). Trimming pared 6 bases from V and 7 bases from J, leaving 16 bases between. The length of the CDR3 is 13 residues. From germline, CDR1 is DFQATT and CDR2 SNEGSKA (reference sequence). This CDR3 reads CSAPGRDRQPQHF. DNA for the CDR3: TGCAGTGCCCCAGGGCGGGACCGCCAGCCCCAGCATTTT.

The chain has TRBV4-3 and TRBJ2-5; D ambiguous. The CDR3 totals 14 residues. Germline V gene data show CDR1 as LGHNA and CDR2 as YSLEER. V dropped 0 bases and J dropped 8 bases, with 13 bases sitting between them. This CDR3 is CASSQDRYARTQYF. DNA of the CDR3: TGCGCCAGCAGCCAAGATAGATACGCCAGAACCCAGTACTTC.

This clonotype was seen only once. V is TRBV5-1 and J is TRBJ2-5; D is unclear. The CDR3 extends over 16 amino acids. V lost 2 bases and J 1 base, leaving 15 bases between the germline ends. Germline V lookup: CDR1 SGHRS, CDR2 YFSETQ. The CDR3 bases are TGCGCCAGCAGCTTCCTCTCTGTGGGCAGCCAAGAGACCCAGTACTTC. Encoded protein: CASSFLSVGSQETQYF.

The chain carries TRBV2 and TRBJ1-5; possible D gene TRBD1, 6 bases. The germline V and J ends were trimmed by 4 bases and 3 bases, with 10 bases remaining between them. Looked up from germline, CDR1 is SNHLY and CDR2 is FYNNEI. The CDR3 contains 14 residues. CDR3 sequence (DNA): TGTGCCAGCAGTGCAAACAGGGACAATCAGCCCCAGCATTTT. Translating it yields CASSANRDNQPQHF.

This clonotype was counted between two and nine times. The V gene is TRBV12-3 or TRBV12-4, the J gene TRBJ1-2; no definite D call. The CDR3 extends over 12 amino acids. The V and J ends lost 5 bases and 2 bases respectively, with 6 bases between them. CDR3 nucleotide sequence: TGTGCCAGCAGTCGGACCAACTATGGCTACACCTTC. Translation gives CASSRTNYGYTF.

This clonotype has only a few counts. V usage is TRBV15 and J usage is TRBJ1-5, with D unresolved. The ends were cut back, 3 bases at V and 4 bases at J, with 16 bases in the middle. The CDR3 is 16 amino acids. Germline V CDR1 and CDR2: LNHNV, YYDKDF (reference sequence). The CDR3 DNA follows: TGTGCCACCAGCAGCAATGCTCGGGGATGGAATCAGCCCCAGCATTTT. It translates to CATSSNARGWNQPQHF. The whole variable domain, filled in from reference TRBV15 and TRBJ1-5, reads DAMVIQNPRYQVTQFGKPVTLSCSQTLNHNVMYWYQQKSSQAPKLLFHYYDKDFNNEADTPDNFQSRRPNTSFCFLDIRSPGLGDTAMYLCATSSNARGWNQPQHFGDGTRLSIL.

V is TRBV6-1 and J is TRBJ2-1; possible D gene TRBD2, 6 bases. Trimming pared 5 bases from V and 13 bases from J, leaving 15 bases between. Germline lookup yields CDR1 MNHNS and CDR2 SASEGT. This CDR3 has 12 amino acids. In nucleotides, the CDR3 is TGTGCCAGCAGTCCCGATTCGGGAGTACAGTTCTTC. As protein: CASSPDSGVQFF.

V and J are TRBV28 and TRBJ2-7, with a possible D match to TRBD1 (6 bases). The germline CDR1 and CDR2 sequences are MDHEN and SYDVKM. Trimming cost V 2 bases and J 6 bases, with 8 bases left between them. CDR3 length equals 12 residues. CDR3 in DNA: TGTGCCAGCAGTTTACAGGGGTTCGAGCAGTACTTC. Translation: CASSLQGFEQYF.

This rearrangement joins TRBV24-1 to TRBJ1-2; 9 nucleotides align to TRBD1. With 5 bases clipped from V and 5 bases from J, the junction kept 2 bases outside the gene matches. Germline-derived CDR1 and CDR2 are KGHDR and SFDVKD. This CDR3 is built from 13 residues. The CDR3 spells CATSGGTGYGYTF. In DNA form, the CDR3 reads TGTGCCACCAGTGGAGGGACAGGGTATGGCTACACCTTC.